This record concerns one TCR beta chain sequence. The antigen is undetermined. Germline V lookup: CDR1 LNHDA, CDR2 SQIVND (reference sequence). The CDR3 spans 11 residues. V was clipped by 7 bases and J by 11 bases; unmatched bases: 7. Amplification used 60 Vbeta primers and 13 Jbeta primers. Measured with immunoSEQ multiplex PCR; TCRdb has only the in-frame clones, and not every one. The profile covers roughly 110,000 clones, with around 82% appearing a single time and under 2% taken by the ten largest. This entry belongs to a study of cytomegalovirus exposure and HLA in healthy donors. Study observations and caveats: The authors enumerated over 150 TCR beta chains as linked to cytomegalovirus.

The receptor was isolated from a man between 50 and 59 years old in good health and CMV-seronegative. V gene TRBV19 combines with J gene TRBJ1-1; the match to TRBD1 covers 7 bases. The specimen was PBMCs. CDR3 amino acids: CASKQGKLAFF. The CDR3 nucleotides read TGTGCCAGTAAACAGGGGAAGCTTGCTTTCTTT.